One and the same sample provided the 30 T cell receptor beta chains below, sequenced in a study of molecular identifiers for immune sequencing clone quantification (dated by TCRdb to 2017 to 2018). Library generation was performed with PCR. These reads were obtained on an Illumina HiSeq 4000. TCRdb itself trimmed the public reads at Q25 with fastp, ran MiXCR and retained productive beta chains. Rows are unified per CDR3 protein, each entry keeping the most common DNA and genes. The sample has 20,000 to 30,000 distinct CDR3 sequences on record, more than 15% of them singletons. Jointly, the top ten make up approximately 1% of the sample. The sample consisted of naive CD8+ T cells from blood, with Jurkat cell RNA spiked in. The cell subset or site label, read with the paper, signifies: FACS-sorted CD8+CD4-CCR7+CD45RA+ naive T cells. The source of these receptors is a human donor in good health. Some libraries in this study had Jurkat cell RNA spiked in.

Ten or more counts support this clonotype. The chain is built from TRBV7-8 and TRBJ1-5, with D possibly TRBD1 on 6 matching bases. Germline assignment: CDR1 SGHVS and CDR2 FQNEAQ. CDR3 length: 16 amino acids. V lost 5 bases to trimming and J lost 1 base, with 15 bases between them. The CDR3 nucleotides are TGTGCCAGCAGCACCATACAGGGAAGGAGCAATCAGCCCCAGCATTTT. Protein product: CASSTIQGRSNQPQHF.

The chain joins TRBV27 to TRBJ2-7; TRBD1 matches 7 bases. This CDR3 comprises 12 residues. Germline V gives CDR1 MNHEY, CDR2 SMNVEV (reference sequence). V lost 5 bases, J lost 5 bases, and 3 bases stayed unmatched. The CDR3 DNA reads as TGTGCCAGCAGTAAGACAGGGCACGAGCAGTACTTC. As protein: CASSKTGHEQYF.

Remarks on this clonotype: A much larger clone differs by one base, so this may be a read error. Given the absence of the conserved phenylalanine or tryptophan at the CDR3 end, a read error is likely. The chain joins TRBV7-9 to TRBJ2-7, with D unclear. CDR1 and CDR2 (germline): SEHNR, FQNEAQ (reference sequence). The CDR3 contains 13 residues. The V end was cut by 2 bases, the J end by 2 bases, with 7 bases between. CDR3 protein: CASSLQETYEQYS. CDR3 sequence (DNA): TGTGCCAGCAGCTTACAGGAGACCTACGAGCAGTACTCC.

Comments on this clonotype: One base away lies a much larger clone, so this may be a sequencing read error. This chain uses TRBV12-3 or TRBV12-4 with TRBJ2-3; TRBD2 aligns across 8 bases. The CDR3 is 14 residues long. V lost 5 bases, J lost 3 bases, and 4 bases stayed unmatched. The CDR3 DNA follows: TGTGCCAGCAGTGTCGGGGGGGGGACAGATACGCAGTATTTT. Translating gives CASSVGGGTDTQYF.

This clonotype was counted at least ten times. The chain carries TRBV11-2 and TRBJ2-7; 12 nucleotides agree with TRBD2. Germline V CDR1 and CDR2: SGHAT, FQNNGV. Losses at the gene ends were 2 bases for V and 0 bases for J; bases not matched to a gene: 14. CDR3 size: 20 residues. The CDR3 DNA follows: TGTGCCAGCAGCTTATACTGGGCTAGCGGGGGGGCCGGTAGCTCCTACGAGCAGTACTTC. Amino acid sequence: CASSLYWASGGAGSSYEQYF. Filled out from reference TRBV11-2 and TRBJ2-7, the complete variable domain reads EAGVAQSPRYKIIEKRQSVAFWCNPISGHATLYWYQQILGQGPKLLIQFQNNGVVDDSQLPKDRFSAERLKGVDSTLKIQPAKLEDSAVYLCASSLYWASGGAGSSYEQYFGPGTRLTVT.

The table lists this clonotype with many counts. This chain connects TRBV5-5 to TRBJ2-5; D remains unclear. Between the trimmed V and J ends, which lost 4 bases and 2 bases, there was a span of 9 bases. The CDR3 covers 13 residues. From germline, CDR1 is SGHKS and CDR2 YYEKEE (reference sequence). The CDR3 DNA sequence: TGTGCCAGCAGCGAACCAGGACAAGAGACCCAGTACTTC. Its translation is CASSEPGQETQYF.

The J gene is TRBJ2-7, the V gene TRBV7-2; 8 bases are shared with TRBD1. Germline CDR1 is SGHTA and CDR2 is FQGNSA. The CDR3 covers 16 residues. Trimming at V came to 1 base and at J to 3 bases, leaving 8 bases not matched to a gene. The CDR3 sequence: CASSLDIQGAGYEQYF. CDR3 coding DNA: TGTGCCAGCAGCTTAGATATCCAGGGGGCCGGCTACGAGCAGTACTTC.

The table lists this clonotype with many counts. The chain has TRBV6-1 and TRBJ2-7; D is possibly TRBD2 (5 bases). Germline CDR1 reads MNHNS; CDR2 reads SASEGT. Trimming pared 7 bases from V and 3 bases from J, leaving 16 bases between. This CDR3 has 14 residues. For the CDR3, the DNA is TGTGCCAGCACCTCCGGAGGCACACGCTACGAGCAGTACTTC. Amino acid sequence: CASTSGGTRYEQYF.

Only one count was recorded for this clonotype. V and J are TRBV21-1 and TRBJ2-2; the D call in the table, TRBD1, was not verified against the DNA. TRBV21-1 counts as a pseudogene. The CDR3 totals 16 residues. The CDR3 sequence: CASNATTGWNTGELFF. The CDR3 DNA follows: TGTGCCAGCAACGCTACGACAGGATGGAACACCGGGGAGCTGTTTTTT.

This clonotype came up many times. The chain links TRBV13 to TRBJ2-5; D not resolved. V was cut by 0 bases and J by 5 bases, with 7 bases left in between. This CDR3 comprises 13 residues. Germline-derived CDR1 and CDR2 are PRHDT and FYEKMQ (reference sequence). The CDR3 nucleotides read TGTGCCAGCAGCTTAGGCAGGCGGGAGACCCAGTACTTC. It specifies CASSLGRRETQYF.

This clonotype came up a few times. A much larger clone lies one base from this, so it may be a read error. The chain carries TRBV29-1 and TRBJ2-3; 8 positions agree with TRBD1. The germline V gene has CDR1 SQVTM and CDR2 ANQGSEA. The CDR3 has 14 amino acids. The chain's CDR3 is CSIEWTGSTDTQYF. As DNA, the CDR3 is TGCAGCATTGAATGGACAGGGTCAACAGATACGCAGTATTTT.

This clonotype was found many times. The rearrangement joins TRBV7-9 to TRBJ2-3; 10 nucleotides line up with TRBD1. J was trimmed by 2 bases and V by 5 bases; bases with no gene match: 7. The CDR3 extends over 16 amino acids. Germline V CDR1 and CDR2: SEHNR, FQNEAQ (reference sequence). As DNA, the CDR3 is TGTGCCAGCAGCCCGGGGACAGGGGCCTACACAGATACGCAGTATTTT. Its protein product is CASSPGTGAYTDTQYF. Full variable domain (missing parts from reference TRBV7-9 and TRBJ2-3): DTGVSQNPRHKITKRGQNVTFRCDPISEHNRLYWYRQTLGQGPEFLTYFQNEAQLEKSRLLSDRFSAERPKGSFSTLEIQRTEQGDSAMYLCASSPGTGAYTDTQYFGPGTRLTVL.

This clonotype occurred many times. The rearrangement links TRBV6-2 or TRBV6-3 to TRBJ2-2, with D uncertain. Germline values: CDR1 MNHEY, CDR2 SVGEGT. The CDR3 extends over 13 amino acids. With 5 bases removed from V and 1 base from J, the gap between germline ends came to 5 bases. In DNA form, the CDR3 reads TGTGCCAGCAGTCCTATGAACACCGGGGAGCTGTTTTTT. Protein product: CASSPMNTGELFF.

This clonotype came up many times. V gene TRBV7-9 combines with J gene TRBJ1-2, with D perhaps matching TRBD1 (5 bases). This CDR3 is 14 amino acids long. V was cut by 1 base and J by 4 bases, with 10 bases left in between. Germline V gene lookup returns CDR1 SEHNR and CDR2 FQNEAQ (reference sequence). The CDR3: CASSLGGESYGYTF. Here the CDR3 DNA reads TGTGCCAGCAGCTTAGGAGGGGAAAGCTATGGCTACACCTTC.

Many counts were recorded for this clonotype. The rearrangement joins TRBV7-9 to TRBJ2-5; D is ambiguous. The V gene's germline CDR1 is SEHNR and CDR2 FQNEAQ (reference sequence). V was pared by 3 bases and J by 5 bases, with 7 bases between. The CDR3 spans 12 residues. DNA of the CDR3: TGTGCCAGCAGCTTGGACCCGGAGACCCAGTACTTC. Encoded protein: CASSLDPETQYF. The variable domain in full, completed from reference TRBV7-9 and TRBJ2-5, reads DTGVSQNPRHKITKRGQNVTFRCDPISEHNRLYWYRQTLGQGPEFLTYFQNEAQLEKSRLLSDRFSAERPKGSFSTLEIQRTEQGDSAMYLCASSLDPETQYFGPGTRLLVL.

This clonotype has at least ten counts. Mismatch with germline at one junction end may stem from a read error. This chain links TRBV27 with TRBJ2-6; the D gene is possibly TRBD1 (7 bases). Germline CDR1 and CDR2: MNHEY and SMNVEV (reference sequence). CDR3 length: 17 amino acids. CDR3 DNA: TGTGCCAGCCGTTTTCAGGGGGGTTTCTCTGGGGCCAACGTCCTGACTTTC. It codes for CASRFQGGFSGANVLTF.

A remark on this clonotype: This may arise from a read error, as a much more abundant clone is one base away. The chain couples TRBV13 to TRBJ1-5; possible D gene TRBD1, 5 bases. Germline CDR1 and CDR2: PRHDT and FYEKMQ (reference sequence). This CDR3 is built from 13 residues. The CDR3 coding sequence is TGTGCCAGCAGCTTCAGGGCAAATCGGCCCCAGCATTTT. Encoded protein: CASSFRANRPQHF.

Many counts were recorded for this clonotype. CDR3 sequence: CASSYSSGTPGYTF. CDR3 DNA sequence: TGTGCCAGCAGTTATTCCTCCGGGACACCTGGCTACACCTTC. The V gene is TRBV6-2 or TRBV6-3, the J gene TRBJ1-2; possibly TRBD1 for D (6 bases). V was clipped by 3 bases and J by 7 bases, with 15 bases between them. This CDR3 is built from 14 residues. Germline V CDR1 and CDR2: MNHEY, SVGEGT.

Many counts were recorded for this clonotype. The genes are TRBV24-1 and TRBJ2-5, with D possibly being TRBD1 (6 bases). V was shortened by 5 bases and J by 4 bases, with 13 bases between the two germline ends. The CDR3 consists of 14 residues. Looked up from germline, CDR1 is KGHDR and CDR2 is SFDVKD. CDR3 sequence (DNA): TGTGCCACCAGTGTCGGTGCAGGGGTAGAGACCCAGTACTTC. Translated, it gives CATSVGAGVETQYF.

This clonotype showed up many times. This chain joins TRBV28 and TRBJ2-1; D remains unclear. Trimming took 6 bases from V and 6 from J, leaving 15 bases between them. Germline lookup yields CDR1 MDHEN and CDR2 SYDVKM. This CDR3 spans 14 amino acids. Here the CDR3 reads CASSSPRGPNEQFF. CDR3 DNA sequence: TGTGCCAGCAGCTCCCCCCGAGGCCCCAATGAGCAGTTCTTC.

This clonotype was seen many times. The rearrangement uses TRBV6-2 or TRBV6-3 and TRBJ2-7; 7 bases match TRBD1. Germline V lookup: CDR1 MNHEY, CDR2 SVGEGT. The CDR3 spans 14 residues. The ends lost 7 bases at V and 0 bases at J; junction bases unmatched: 6. CDR3 DNA: TGTGCCAGCACCCGGGACAGCAGCTCCTACGAGCAGTACTTC. Translating gives CASTRDSSSYEQYF.

Ten or more counts support this clonotype. The rearrangement links TRBV7-9 to TRBJ2-6; D gene unclear. Per germline, CDR1 SEHNR and CDR2 FQNEAQ (reference sequence). The CDR3 spans 14 residues. V lost 8 bases and J 0 bases, leaving 8 bases between the germline ends. The chain's CDR3 is CASAVSSGANVLTF. The CDR3 bases are TGTGCCAGCGCCGTATCCTCTGGGGCCAACGTCCTGACTTTC.

This clonotype was detected many times. V and J are TRBV2 and TRBJ2-7; no clear D gene. The CDR3 has 12 amino acids. V was clipped by 3 bases and J by 4 bases, with 7 bases between them. The germline V gene encodes CDR1 SNHLY and CDR2 FYNNEI. The CDR3 bases are TGTGCCAGCAGTGATCCGCGGTACGAGCAGTACTTC. It yields the protein CASSDPRYEQYF.

The V and J genes are TRBV6-5 and TRBJ2-3; 11 nucleotides align to TRBD2. Losses at the gene ends were 0 bases for V and 6 bases for J; bases not matched to a gene: 5. This CDR3 region has 16 residues. The germline CDR1 and CDR2 sequences are MNHEY and SVGAGI. The CDR3 loop is CASSYSTSGSYDTQYF. In nucleotides, the CDR3 is TGTGCCAGCAGTTACTCCACTAGCGGGAGTTATGATACGCAGTATTTT.

This clonotype showed up just a few times. This rearrangement joins TRBV11-1 to TRBJ2-5; possible D gene TRBD1, 6 bases. Germline V gene data show CDR1 as SGHAT and CDR2 as FQDESV (reference sequence). This CDR3 is built from 15 residues. The V and J ends lost 5 bases and 1 base respectively, with 14 bases between them. The DNA of the CDR3 is TGTGCCAGCAGCGTCGGACAGCCACCCCAAGAGACCCAGTACTTC. Translating it yields CASSVGQPPQETQYF.

This clonotype has at least ten counts. This chain joins TRBV12-5 and TRBJ2-3; possibly TRBD2 for D (5 bases). This CDR3 is 14 amino acids long. Trimming shortened V by 2 bases and J by 2 bases, and 8 bases separated the two germline ends. Germline V gene sequence: CDR1 LGHNT, CDR2 FRNRAP. This chain's CDR3 is CASGLFGDTDTQYF. DNA for the CDR3: TGTGCTAGTGGTTTGTTCGGGGACACAGATACGCAGTATTTT.

The rearrangement uses TRBV7-2 and TRBJ2-1; D remains unclear. CDR1 and CDR2 (germline): SGHTA, FQGNSA. Between the trimmed V and J ends, which lost 5 bases and 3 bases, there was a span of 8 bases. The CDR3 is made up of 13 amino acids. In nucleotides, the CDR3 is TGTGCCAGCAGCACTTTCAACTACAATGAGCAGTTCTTC. Translating gives CASSTFNYNEQFF.

The rearrangement uses TRBV30 and TRBJ2-7; no clear D. The CDR3 has 14 residues. V was clipped by 2 bases and J by 0 bases, with 11 bases between them. CDR1 and CDR2 (germline): GTSNPN, SVGIG (reference sequence). CDR3 loop: CAWSRFPGSYEQYF. The CDR3 DNA reads TGTGCCTGGAGTAGGTTCCCGGGCTCCTACGAGCAGTACTTC.

This chain connects TRBV4-3 to TRBJ2-3, with 11 bases that match TRBD2. This CDR3 contains 17 residues. Looked up from germline, CDR1 is LGHNA and CDR2 is YSLEER. The trim removed 4 bases at V and 4 bases at J, leaving 10 bases unmatched. The CDR3 loop reads CASSPGITSGSSDTQYF. The CDR3 DNA reads TGCGCCAGCAGCCCGGGAATAACTAGCGGGAGTTCAGATACGCAGTATTTT.

This clonotype was seen more than once but under ten times. This chain connects TRBV11-2 to TRBJ2-3; 8 nucleotides line up with TRBD2. The CDR3 totals 16 residues. Germline values: CDR1 SGHAT, CDR2 FQNNGV. V trimming: 5 bases; J trimming: 7 bases; junction bases outside the gene matches: 14. The CDR3 reads CASSHYGGSGVNTQYF. CDR3 nucleotide sequence: TGTGCCAGCAGCCACTACGGAGGTAGCGGGGTAAATACGCAGTATTTT.